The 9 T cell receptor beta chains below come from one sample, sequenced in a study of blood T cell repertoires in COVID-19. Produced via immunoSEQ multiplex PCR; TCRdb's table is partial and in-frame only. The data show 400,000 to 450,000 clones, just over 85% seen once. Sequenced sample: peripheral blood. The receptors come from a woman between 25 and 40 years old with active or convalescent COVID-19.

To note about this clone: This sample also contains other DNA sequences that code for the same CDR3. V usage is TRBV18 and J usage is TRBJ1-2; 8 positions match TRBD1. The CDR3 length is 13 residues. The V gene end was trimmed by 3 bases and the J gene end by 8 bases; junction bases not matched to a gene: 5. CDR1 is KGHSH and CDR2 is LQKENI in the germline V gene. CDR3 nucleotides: TGTGCCAGCTCACCCGACAGGGGATACGGCTACACCTTC. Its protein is CASSPDRGYGYTF.

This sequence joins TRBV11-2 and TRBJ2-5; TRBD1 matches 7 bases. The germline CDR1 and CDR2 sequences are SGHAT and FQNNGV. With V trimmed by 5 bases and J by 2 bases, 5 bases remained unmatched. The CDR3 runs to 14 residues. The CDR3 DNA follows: TGTGCCAGCAGCGGGGGACAGCATCAAGAGACCCAGTACTTC. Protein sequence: CASSGGQHQETQYF.

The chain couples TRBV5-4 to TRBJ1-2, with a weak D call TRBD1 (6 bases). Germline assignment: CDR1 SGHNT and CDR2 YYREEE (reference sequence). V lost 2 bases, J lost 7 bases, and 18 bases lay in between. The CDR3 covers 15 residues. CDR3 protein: CASSLWGPPSSGYTF. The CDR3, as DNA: TGTGCCAGCAGCTTATGGGGGCCTCCTTCGAGTGGCTACACCTTC. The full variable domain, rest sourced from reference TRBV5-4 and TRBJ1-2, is ETGVTQSPTHLIKTRGQQVTLRCSSQSGHNTVSWYQQALGQGPQFIFQYYREEENGRGNFPPRFSGLQFPNYSSELNVNALELDDSALYLCASSLWGPPSSGYTFGSGTRLTVV.

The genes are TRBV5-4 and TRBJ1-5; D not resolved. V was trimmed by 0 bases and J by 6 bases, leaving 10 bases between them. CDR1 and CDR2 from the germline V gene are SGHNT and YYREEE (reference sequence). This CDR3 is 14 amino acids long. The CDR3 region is CASSLGGSRQPQHF. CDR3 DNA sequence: TGTGCCAGCAGCTTGGGCGGGTCTCGTCAGCCCCAGCATTTT. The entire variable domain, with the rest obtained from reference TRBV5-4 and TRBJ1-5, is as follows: ETGVTQSPTHLIKTRGQQVTLRCSSQSGHNTVSWYQQALGQGPQFIFQYYREEENGRGNFPPRFSGLQFPNYSSELNVNALELDDSALYLCASSLGGSRQPQHFGDGTRLSIL.

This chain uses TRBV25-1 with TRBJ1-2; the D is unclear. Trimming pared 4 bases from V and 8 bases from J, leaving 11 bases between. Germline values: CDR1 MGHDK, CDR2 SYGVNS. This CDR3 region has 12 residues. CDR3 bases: TGTGCCAGCAGTGCATACCCGGTAGGCTACACCTTC. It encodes CASSAYPVGYTF.

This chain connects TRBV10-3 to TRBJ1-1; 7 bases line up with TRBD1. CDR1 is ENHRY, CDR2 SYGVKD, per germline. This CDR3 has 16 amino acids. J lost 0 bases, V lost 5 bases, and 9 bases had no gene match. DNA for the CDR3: TGTGCCATCAGTTCACCACAGGGGCAAATGAACACTGAAGCTTTCTTT. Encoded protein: CAISSPQGQMNTEAFF.

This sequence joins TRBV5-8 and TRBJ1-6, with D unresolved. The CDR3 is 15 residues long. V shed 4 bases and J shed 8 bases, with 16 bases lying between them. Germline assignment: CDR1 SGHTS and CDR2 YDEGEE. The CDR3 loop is CASSHRTISDSPLHF. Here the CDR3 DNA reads TGTGCCAGCAGCCACCGGACTATTAGCGATTCACCCCTCCACTTT.

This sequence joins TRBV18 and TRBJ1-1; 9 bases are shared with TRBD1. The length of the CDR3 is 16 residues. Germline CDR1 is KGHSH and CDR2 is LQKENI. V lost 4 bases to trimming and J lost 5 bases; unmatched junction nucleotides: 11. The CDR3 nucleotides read TGTGCCAGCTCACAAACCGGGACAGGGAGTAGTACTGAAGCTTTCTTT. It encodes CASSQTGTGSSTEAFF.

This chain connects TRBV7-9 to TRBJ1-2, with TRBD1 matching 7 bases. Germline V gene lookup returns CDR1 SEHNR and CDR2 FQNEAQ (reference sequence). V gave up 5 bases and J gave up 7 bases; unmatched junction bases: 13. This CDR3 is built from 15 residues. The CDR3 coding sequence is TGTGCCAGCAGCCCCTCAACAGGGGAAGTTGCTGGCTACACCTTC. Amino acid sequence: CASSPSTGEVAGYTF.